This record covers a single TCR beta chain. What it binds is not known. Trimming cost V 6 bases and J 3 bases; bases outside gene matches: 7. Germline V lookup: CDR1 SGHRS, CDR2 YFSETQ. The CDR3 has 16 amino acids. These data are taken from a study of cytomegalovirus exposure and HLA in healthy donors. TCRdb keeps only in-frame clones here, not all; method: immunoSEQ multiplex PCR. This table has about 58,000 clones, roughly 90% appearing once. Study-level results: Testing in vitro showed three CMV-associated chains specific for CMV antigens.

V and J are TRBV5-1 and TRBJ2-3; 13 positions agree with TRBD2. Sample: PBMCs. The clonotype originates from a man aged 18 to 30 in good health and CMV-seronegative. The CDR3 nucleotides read TGCGCCAGCACTTTGACGGGACTAGCGGGAACAGATACGCAGTATTTT. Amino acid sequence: CASTLTGLAGTDTQYF.